This T cell receptor (beta chain) is from a study of blood T cell repertoires in COVID-19. On the study more broadly: Acute-phase and convalescent COVID-19 samples originated in the United States, Italy and Spain. PBMCs, B-cell-depleted T cells, or T cells provided the cDNA or gDNA that made up the material.

Authors' processing steps: Nucleated cell number was recorded as an estimate derived from reference gene primer amplification. Profiled with immunoSEQ multiplex PCR; TCRdb holds only in-frame clones, not every one. D and trimming come from the DNA, and the V and J calls and clone size come from that table. The sample yields tens of thousands of clones, about nine tenths seen once. Recruited during active infection, patients (from Seattle) were subsequently followed longitudinally. Trimming took 5 bases from V and 4 from J, leaving 17 bases between them. This CDR3 is built from 15 residues. Germline lookup yields CDR1 MNHEY and CDR2 SMNVEV (reference sequence).

Sequencing was carried out using peripheral blood. The receptor was derived from a man in his 60s with COVID-19, enrolled during active disease. The chain employs TRBV27 and TRBJ1-2; D remains unclear. CDR3 in amino acids: CASSPRKPYSYGYTF. The CDR3 coding sequence is TGTGCCAGCAGTCCCAGGAAGCCCTATAGCTATGGCTACACCTTC.